This T cell receptor (beta chain) was recovered during a study of control samples from healthy donors and cancer patients. This CDR3 has 15 amino acids. Trimming removed 7 bases from V and 0 bases from J, with 10 bases in between. Germline CDR1 LNHDA, CDR2 SQIVND (reference sequence). The protocol was immunoSEQ multiplex PCR, while the TCRdb copy is restricted to in-frame clones and leaves out a portion. The data hold 130,000 to 150,000 clones, with about 90% observed a single time. The TCR originated in a man aged 30 to 45 in good health. The chain links TRBV19 to TRBJ1-6; D not certain. Sequencing was performed on blood. CDR3 sequence: CASNTDRSYNSPLHF. CDR3 DNA sequence: TGTGCCAGTAACACGGACCGCTCCTATAATTCACCCCTCCACTTT.